A selection of T cell receptor beta chains follows, all from one sample in a study of cytomegalovirus exposure and HLA in healthy donors. Libraries were prepared by immunoSEQ multiplex PCR; TCRdb keeps only in-frame clonotypes and omits some of them. The repertoire holds 110,000 to 150,000 clones, more than 65% seen once, with 1.6% in the top ten. What was sequenced was PBMCs. The receptors were gathered from a woman aged 25-40 years in good health and CMV-seronegative. CDR3s include the opening cysteine and the closing phenylalanine or tryptophan. The order of the fields is CDR3 length, D gene, clone size, V gene, J gene, CDR3 DNA, CDR3 protein. The D gene is left open where the match is weak. Only some rows state a clone size, as once, few, many or a class for expanded clones.

CDR3 length: 15; D gene: NA; clone size: NA; V gene: TRBV7-2; J gene: TRBJ2-2; CDR3 DNA: TGTGCCAGCAGCCCCTACAGGATGCACACCGGGGAGCTGTTTTTT; CDR3 protein: CASSPYRMHTGELFF
CDR3 length: 15; D gene: TRBD1; clone size: NA; V gene: TRBV6-5; J gene: TRBJ1-5; CDR3 DNA: TGTGCCAGCAGTGGGAGACAGGGAAACAGACAGCCCCAGCATTTT; CDR3 protein: CASSGRQGNRQPQHF
CDR3 length: 15; D gene: TRBD2; clone size: NA; V gene: TRBV5-1; J gene: TRBJ2-5; CDR3 DNA: TGCGCCAGCAGCTTGGAAGAGCGGGAGGGAGAGACCCAGTACTTC; CDR3 protein: CASSLEEREGETQYF
CDR3 length: 13; D gene: NA; clone size: NA; V gene: TRBV7-2; J gene: TRBJ2-7; CDR3 DNA: TGTGCCAGCAACCGTATGGCGGGATACGAGCAGTACTTC; CDR3 protein: CASNRMAGYEQYF
CDR3 length: 16; D gene: TRBD1; clone size: NA; V gene: TRBV7-3; J gene: TRBJ2-3; CDR3 DNA: TGTGCCAGCAGCTTATACACAGGGGGCGAATCAGATACGCAGTATTTT; CDR3 protein: CASSLYTGGESDTQYF
CDR3 length: 15; D gene: NA; clone size: NA; V gene: TRBV5-3; J gene: TRBJ2-5; CDR3 DNA: TGTGCCAGAAGCCCCGAGAACCGGGGCCAAGAGACCCAGTACTTC; CDR3 protein: CARSPENRGQETQYF
CDR3 length: 16; D gene: NA; clone size: NA; V gene: TRBV21-1; J gene: TRBJ2-1; CDR3 DNA: TGTGCCAGCAGCAAAGAGAGACAGGTGCCGGACAATGAGCAGTTCTTC; CDR3 protein: CASSKERQVPDNEQFF
CDR3 length: 15; D gene: NA; clone size: NA; V gene: TRBV28; J gene: TRBJ1-1; CDR3 DNA: TGTGCCAGCTCTAACGGGGGGATTCCGAACACTGAAGCTTTCTTT; CDR3 protein: CASSNGGIPNTEAFF
CDR3 length: 15; D gene: NA; clone size: NA; V gene: TRBV6-5; J gene: TRBJ1-1; CDR3 DNA: TGTGCCAGCAGTTACGCCGGGGTAGGGTGGACTGAAGCTTTCTTT; CDR3 protein: CASSYAGVGWTEAFF
CDR3 length: 15; D gene: NA; clone size: few; V gene: TRBV7-8; J gene: TRBJ2-3; CDR3 DNA: TGTGCCAGCAGCTTGGTCGAACTGCAGGGAGATACGCAGTATTTT; CDR3 protein: CASSLVELQGDTQYF
CDR3 length: 12; D gene: NA; clone size: NA; V gene: TRBV30; J gene: TRBJ2-1; CDR3 DNA: TGTGCCTGGAGTGTGCGGGCCAATGAGCAGTTCTTC; CDR3 protein: CAWSVRANEQFF
CDR3 length: 12; D gene: NA; clone size: NA; V gene: TRBV29-1; J gene: TRBJ2-5; CDR3 DNA: TGCAGCGTGGGCCGGCCCCAAGAGACCCAGTACTTC; CDR3 protein: CSVGRPQETQYF
CDR3 length: 17; D gene: TRBD2; clone size: NA; V gene: TRBV11-2; J gene: TRBJ2-7; CDR3 DNA: TGTGCCAGCAGCTCAACTAGGACTAGCGGGATTTCCTACGAGCAGTACTTC; CDR3 protein: CASSSTRTSGISYEQYF
CDR3 length: 14; D gene: TRBD1; clone size: NA; V gene: TRBV10-3; J gene: TRBJ1-1; CDR3 DNA: TGTGCCATCAGTCCAACAGGGGTAGGGACTGAAGCTTTCTTT; CDR3 protein: CAISPTGVGTEAFF
CDR3 length: 13; D gene: NA; clone size: NA; V gene: TRBV9; J gene: TRBJ1-2; CDR3 DNA: TGTGCCAGCAGTCCTACACAGAACTATGGCTACACCTTC; CDR3 protein: CASSPTQNYGYTF
CDR3 length: 17; D gene: NA; clone size: NA; V gene: TRBV4-2; J gene: TRBJ1-1; CDR3 DNA: TGTGCCAGCAGCCAAGCCGGGAGGGGCTTAGCGGACACTGAAGCTTTCTTT; CDR3 protein: CASSQAGRGLADTEAFF
CDR3 length: 14; D gene: TRBD1; clone size: NA; V gene: TRBV11-2; J gene: TRBJ2-3; CDR3 DNA: TGTGCCAGCAGCTTGGGACAGAGCACAGATACGCAGTATTTT; CDR3 protein: CASSLGQSTDTQYF
CDR3 length: 13; D gene: NA; clone size: NA; V gene: TRBV6-5; J gene: TRBJ1-5; CDR3 DNA: TGTGCCAGCAGTTCGCGTAGCAATCAGCCCCAGCATTTT; CDR3 protein: CASSSRSNQPQHF
CDR3 length: 15; D gene: TRBD1; clone size: NA; V gene: TRBV19; J gene: TRBJ2-1; CDR3 DNA: TGTGCCAGTACTGTTGAGGGGGCCCTAATTAATGAGCAGTTCTTC; CDR3 protein: CASTVEGALINEQFF
CDR3 length: 16; D gene: TRBD2; clone size: NA; V gene: TRBV5-1; J gene: TRBJ2-2; CDR3 DNA: TGCGCCAGCAAGTTAGCGGGAGGAACGGTCCCCGGGGAGCTGTTTTTT; CDR3 protein: CASKLAGGTVPGELFF
CDR3 length: 14; D gene: NA; clone size: NA; V gene: TRBV27; J gene: TRBJ2-3; CDR3 DNA: TGTGCCAGCAGTATGGGACTCGAGAGGGATACGCAGTATTTT; CDR3 protein: CASSMGLERDTQYF
CDR3 length: 21; D gene: TRBD2; clone size: NA; V gene: TRBV7-3; J gene: TRBJ2-3; CDR3 DNA: TGTGCCAGCAGCTTAAAAATCGGCGGGGGGCCTGCCCGATTCCTCACAGATACGCAGTATTTT; CDR3 protein: CASSLKIGGGPARFLTDTQYF
CDR3 length: 15; D gene: NA; clone size: few; V gene: TRBV5-1; J gene: TRBJ2-5; CDR3 DNA: TGCGCCAGCAGTTCCGGGACACACTCCCAAGAGACCCAGTACTTC; CDR3 protein: CASSSGTHSQETQYF
CDR3 length: 15; D gene: NA; clone size: NA; V gene: TRBV28; J gene: TRBJ1-4; CDR3 DNA: TGTGCCAGCAGTTTGTCACAGGTCCCTAATGAAAAACTGTTTTTT; CDR3 protein: CASSLSQVPNEKLFF
CDR3 length: 16; D gene: NA; clone size: NA; V gene: TRBV10-3; J gene: TRBJ2-6; CDR3 DNA: TGTGCCATCAGCTTGGCCGGGGTTTCTGGGGCCAACGTCCTGACTTTC; CDR3 protein: CAISLAGVSGANVLTF
CDR3 length: 11; D gene: NA; clone size: few; V gene: TRBV5-1; J gene: TRBJ2-7; CDR3 DNA: TGCGCCAGCAGCTCCAACTACGAGCAGTACTTC; CDR3 protein: CASSSNYEQYF
CDR3 length: 15; D gene: TRBD2; clone size: NA; V gene: TRBV7-6; J gene: TRBJ2-3; CDR3 DNA: TGTGCCAGCAGCTTAAACGCGGGGGGGTCAGATACGCAGTATTTT; CDR3 protein: CASSLNAGGSDTQYF
CDR3 length: 15; D gene: TRBD1; clone size: few; V gene: TRBV5-1; J gene: TRBJ1-1; CDR3 DNA: TGCGCCAGCAGCGGAGGACAGGGGGGGAACACTGAAGCTTTCTTT; CDR3 protein: CASSGGQGGNTEAFF
CDR3 length: 14; D gene: NA; clone size: NA; V gene: TRBV2; J gene: TRBJ1-2; CDR3 DNA: TGTGCCAGCAGTGACAGGGTTGGGGTAGGCGGCTACACCTTC; CDR3 protein: CASSDRVGVGGYTF
CDR3 length: 15; D gene: TRBD2; clone size: NA; V gene: TRBV11-2; J gene: TRBJ2-1; CDR3 DNA: TGTGCCAGCAGCCGCACTAGCGGGAGCGTTGGTGAGCAGTTCTTC; CDR3 protein: CASSRTSGSVGEQFF
CDR3 length: 15; D gene: TRBD1; clone size: NA; V gene: TRBV28; J gene: TRBJ1-1; CDR3 DNA: TGTGCCAGCAGTTTATACGGGACAGGCTACCAAGAAGCTTTCTTT; CDR3 protein: CASSLYGTGYQEAFF
CDR3 length: 15; D gene: TRBD1; clone size: few; V gene: TRBV10-3; J gene: TRBJ2-2; CDR3 DNA: TGTGCCATCAGTGAACGGACAGGAAACACCGGGGAGCTGTTTTTT; CDR3 protein: CAISERTGNTGELFF
CDR3 length: 11; D gene: NA; clone size: NA; V gene: TRBV2; J gene: TRBJ2-2; CDR3 DNA: TGTGCCAGCCGTATCACCGGGGAGCTGTTTTTT; CDR3 protein: CASRITGELFF
CDR3 length: 18; D gene: TRBD2; clone size: NA; V gene: TRBV4-2; J gene: TRBJ2-2; CDR3 DNA: TGTGCCAGCAGCCGGGCGGGGCTAGCGGGAGACAACACCGGGGAGCTGTTTTTT; CDR3 protein: CASSRAGLAGDNTGELFF
CDR3 length: 19; D gene: NA; clone size: NA; V gene: TRBV11-2; J gene: TRBJ2-1; CDR3 DNA: TGTGCCAGCAGCTTAGATTTTTGGAGTACCTCGAGCTCCTACAATGAGCAGTTCTTC; CDR3 protein: CASSLDFWSTSSSYNEQFF
CDR3 length: 16; D gene: NA; clone size: NA; V gene: TRBV28; J gene: TRBJ1-5; CDR3 DNA: TGTGCCAGCAGTACCTACAGCGGGGTTAGCAATCAGCCCCAGCATTTT; CDR3 protein: CASSTYSGVSNQPQHF
CDR3 length: 18; D gene: TRBD2; clone size: NA; V gene: TRBV18; J gene: TRBJ2-1; CDR3 DNA: TGTGCCAGCTCACCACCGAGGCTGGGACTAGCGGGAGCCAATGAGCAGTTCTTC; CDR3 protein: CASSPPRLGLAGANEQFF
CDR3 length: 15; D gene: NA; clone size: NA; V gene: TRBV18; J gene: TRBJ2-3; CDR3 DNA: TGTGCCAGCTCACCACCATCAGGGGTCGGGGATACGCAGTATTTT; CDR3 protein: CASSPPSGVGDTQYF
CDR3 length: 17; D gene: TRBD1; clone size: NA; V gene: TRBV28; J gene: TRBJ1-2; CDR3 DNA: TGTGCCAGCAGCACCACCCTTCAGGGGGTCGTTAACTATGGCTACACCTTC; CDR3 protein: CASSTTLQGVVNYGYTF
CDR3 length: 17; D gene: TRBD1; clone size: NA; V gene: TRBV2; J gene: TRBJ1-6; CDR3 DNA: TGTGCCAGCAGTCCGGACAGGGCCGCCTCCTATAATTCACCCCTCCACTTT; CDR3 protein: CASSPDRAASYNSPLHF
CDR3 length: 14; D gene: TRBD1; clone size: few; V gene: TRBV15; J gene: TRBJ1-1; CDR3 DNA: TGTGCCACCAGCAGGGGACAGAGTAATACTGAAGCTTTCTTT; CDR3 protein: CATSRGQSNTEAFF
CDR3 length: 15; D gene: TRBD2; clone size: NA; V gene: TRBV2; J gene: TRBJ2-2; CDR3 DNA: TGTGCCAGCAGTTGGCTAGCGGGAGACACCGGGGAGCTGTTTTTT; CDR3 protein: CASSWLAGDTGELFF
CDR3 length: 17; D gene: TRBD2; clone size: NA; V gene: TRBV2; J gene: TRBJ2-5; CDR3 DNA: TGTGCCAGCAGTGACTCCCTAGGACTAGCGGGTGAGGAGACCCAGTACTTC; CDR3 protein: CASSDSLGLAGEETQYF
CDR3 length: 14; D gene: NA; clone size: NA; V gene: TRBV7-9; J gene: TRBJ2-2; CDR3 DNA: TGTGCCAGCAGCTTACACAGTGGCGCCGGGGAGCTGTTTTTT; CDR3 protein: CASSLHSGAGELFF
CDR3 length: 15; D gene: TRBD2; clone size: once; V gene: TRBV19; J gene: TRBJ2-1; CDR3 DNA: TGTGCCAGTAGTATGGGACTAGCGACCTACAATGAGCAGTTCTTC; CDR3 protein: CASSMGLATYNEQFF
CDR3 length: 17; D gene: TRBD1; clone size: NA; V gene: TRBV9; J gene: TRBJ1-6; CDR3 DNA: TGTGCCAGCAGCGGAGGACAGGGGCAAACGAGGGGGTCACCCCTCCACTTT; CDR3 protein: CASSGGQGQTRGSPLHF
CDR3 length: 18; D gene: TRBD2; clone size: NA; V gene: TRBV27; J gene: TRBJ2-5; CDR3 DNA: TGTGCCAGCAGTCCCCGACTAGCGGGAGCCTGGATTCAAGAGACCCAGTACTTC; CDR3 protein: CASSPRLAGAWIQETQYF